Here is one T cell receptor (beta chain) with its context. The antigen is undetermined. During its preparation, the TCRbeta library received unique molecular identifiers. MiXCR, run by TCRdb on the PCR reads, gives a single entry per CDR3 protein. Among roughly 490,000 distinct CDR3 sequences listed, roughly 10% were seen once. These data come from a study of T-cell reconstitution after alpha-beta-depleted transplantation in children. Germline values: CDR1 SQVTM, CDR2 ANQGSEA. CDR3 length equals 14 residues. The V and J ends lost 3 bases and 7 bases, in that order; junction bases with no gene match: 7. Study-level results: By one year post-transplant, T-cell counts and diversity largely arose from T cells that were newly produced.

The source is a female patient younger than 10 who had a stem cell transplant for aplastic anemia, so the T cells may come from the graft donor. The rearrangement joins TRBV29-1 to TRBJ1-5, with 9 bases matching TRBD1. The material was PBMCs, mostly from graft donor cells, obtained 180 days after TCRalphabeta/CD19-depleted stem cell transplant. The CDR3 loop reads CSVDGTGPGQPQHF. CDR3 nucleotide sequence: TGCAGCGTTGACGGGACAGGGCCCGGCCAGCCCCAGCATTTT.